This T cell receptor (beta chain) was sequenced during a study of response to subunit inactivated influenza vaccine (dated by TCRdb to 2017 to 2018). Study-wide context: The study used deep quantitative T cell receptor repertoire profiling to track responses to a trivalent subunit inactivated influenza vaccine. General findings and caveats noted by the study authors: It was suggested by the authors that each seasonal influenza vaccination may recruit only a limited number of new T cells.

The CDR3, cysteine through phenylalanine, is 12 amino acids long. Of the read, only the CDR3 DNA is kept; its 36 bases are in frame from base 1. Taken from the germline V gene, the CDR1 and CDR2 loops are MNHNS and SASEGT. The V and J ends are trimmed by 4 bases and 0 bases, leaving 4 bases between them. This clonotype was detected many times. The antigen this receptor binds is unknown. Per-base quality was not reported, and no clone a single base away is much larger than it. Library preparation was by RT-PCR. TCRdb records Illumina HiSeq 2500 as the sequencer. In-frame beta chains were kept once TCRdb had trimmed the public reads at Q25 with fastp and called clones with MiXCR. Every distinct CDR3 protein forms one entry, paired with its most common genes and DNA. Here the sample has 650,000 to 800,000 distinct CDR3 sequences; about 18% occur a single time. Roughly 10% of the sample goes to the ten largest clones.

Recombination linked TRBV6-1 to TRBJ2-7; the D gene identity is not certain. The material was PBMCs from blood, obtained about 5 days after vaccination. The receptor was isolated from a middle-aged man who received an inactivated influenza vaccine. Donor details come from another sample of the same person, matched by shared clones. CDR3 reads: CASSGISYEQYF. The DNA sequence reads TGTGCCAGCAGTGGCATCTCCTACGAGCAGTACTTC.